This T cell receptor beta chain was observed in a study of OX40 agonist ivuxolimab in advanced cancers. Germline V gene sequence: CDR1 MNHEY, CDR2 SMNVEV (reference sequence). The CDR3 covers 14 residues. V was clipped by 2 bases and J by 9 bases; unmatched bases: 2. Generated by immunoSEQ multiplex PCR, the TCRdb table keeps only in-frame clones and is missing some. The sample lists fewer than 45,000 clones; less than 90% were seen once. The rearrangement uses TRBV27 and TRBJ2-1; TRBD2 matches 12 bases. This clonotype was obtained from an adult with an advanced solid tumor such as melanoma, head and neck, liver or kidney cancer. The sample here was CD4+ or CD8+ T cells sorted from blood, taken in a trial of the OX40 agonist ivuxolimab. CDR3 residues: CASSLLAGGAEQFF. The CDR3 DNA reads TGTGCCAGCAGTTTACTAGCGGGAGGGGCTGAGCAGTTCTTC.